These 17 T cell receptor beta chains came from one sample sequenced in a study of T cells expressing NK-cell markers. TCRdb re-called the 5' RACE reads and gives one entry per CDR3 protein, without DNA. The sample data list 140,000 or so distinct CDR3 sequences. Sequencing input: blood T cells: a sorted CD56 or NKG2C T cell subset, CD4+ or CD8+ T cells, or bulk PBMC T cells (not recorded which). The receptors were sampled from a man between 18 and 29 years old in good health.

This chain connects TRBV20-1 to TRBJ2-1; as DNA is missing, the TRBD1 call by TCRdb cannot be tested. This CDR3 is built from 15 residues. Germline V lookup: CDR1 DFQATT, CDR2 SNEGSKA (reference sequence). CDR3 protein: CSARDRGQAYNEQFF.

This rearrangement joins TRBV15 to TRBJ2-3; TCRdb's assignment of TRBD2 cannot be checked, as there is no DNA. Germline-derived CDR1 and CDR2 are LNHNV and YYDKDF (reference sequence). The CDR3 loop spans 15 amino acids. The CDR3 sequence: CATSREGEAGDTQYF.

The rearrangement joins TRBV28 to TRBJ2-7; TCRdb's D call, TRBD2, is unchecked because there is no DNA. CDR1 and CDR2 (germline): MDHEN, SYDVKM. The CDR3 consists of 14 residues. The CDR3 spells CASSYGGGPQEQYF.

The CDR3 sequence is CAISGLGTGKEETQYF. The chain couples TRBV10-3 to TRBJ2-5; TCRdb outputs TRBD1, but without DNA this stays unchecked. This CDR3 contains 16 residues. The V gene's germline CDR1 is ENHRY and CDR2 SYGVKD.

This sequence joins TRBV4-1 and TRBJ2-7; TCRdb indicates TRBD1, and absent DNA this call remains unverified. The CDR3 has 15 amino acids. Germline V gives CDR1 MGHRA, CDR2 YSYEKL. CDR3 protein: CASSQAPEGDDEQYF.

The chain links TRBV12-3 or TRBV12-4 to TRBJ1-4; TCRdb's D call, TRBD1, is unchecked because there is no DNA. The CDR3 runs to 11 residues. This CDR3 is CASSRDRELFF.

The rearrangement joins TRBV4-3 to TRBJ2-1; TCRdb gives TRBD2 as the D gene, but with no DNA this cannot be confirmed. The CDR3 has 18 residues. Germline V gene sequence: CDR1 LGHNA, CDR2 YSLEER. CDR3 in amino acids: CASSQGRGTERDRNEQFF.

This chain uses TRBV11-3 with TRBJ2-1; as DNA is missing, the TRBD1 call by TCRdb cannot be tested. Germline V gives CDR1 SGHNT, CDR2 YENEEA. The CDR3 consists of 16 residues. This CDR3 is CASSFVQGYLGNEQFF. Drawing the rest from reference TRBV11-3 and TRBJ2-1, the complete variable domain is EAGVVQSPRYKIIEKKQPVAFWCNPISGHNTLYWYLQNLGQGPELLIRYENEEAVDDSQLPKDRFSAERLKGVDSTLKIQPAELGDSAVYLCASSFVQGYLGNEQFFGPGTRLTVL.

The chain has TRBV9 and TRBJ2-3; as DNA is missing, the TRBD2 call by TCRdb cannot be tested. The CDR3 runs to 19 residues. CDR1 is SGDLS, CDR2 YYNGEE, per germline. CDR3: CASTNYGMVAGDGPDTQYF. The full variable domain, in which reference TRBV9 and TRBJ2-3 provide the parts outside the CDR3, is DSGVTQTPKHLITATGQRVTLRCSPRSGDLSVYWYQQSLDQGLQFLIQYYNGEERAKGNILERFSAQQFPDLHSELNLSSLELGDSALYFCASTNYGMVAGDGPDTQYFGPGTRLTVL.

CDR3 in amino acids: CASSEWTGREQYF. The genes are TRBV5-1 and TRBJ2-7; TCRdb reports TRBD1, a call that lacks DNA to check it against. Germline loops: CDR1 SGHRS, CDR2 YFSETQ. The CDR3 is made up of 13 amino acids.

The CDR3 loop reads CASSKKRGFSSYNEQFF. V usage is TRBV21-1 and J usage is TRBJ2-1; the TRBD1 assignment by TCRdb is unverifiable without DNA. TRBV21-1 is a listed pseudogene. CDR3 size: 17 residues.

The V gene is TRBV7-9, the J gene TRBJ1-6; the TCRdb call, TRBD1, lacks DNA for checking. The CDR3 is made up of 17 amino acids. Germline-derived CDR1 and CDR2 are SEHNR and FQNEAQ (reference sequence). This CDR3 is CASRIGPPGTEGSPLHF.

The chain has TRBV19 and TRBJ1-1; TCRdb's assignment of TRBD1 cannot be checked, as there is no DNA. The CDR3 has 14 amino acids. Per the germline V gene, CDR1 is LNHDA and CDR2 is SQIVND (reference sequence). CDR3: CASSIGGGPTEAFF.

The chain is built from TRBV24-1 and TRBJ2-1. Germline CDR1 and CDR2: KGHDR and SFDVKD. The CDR3 is 17 residues long. The CDR3 is CATSDARTELSYNEQFF.

The chain uses TRBV6-5 and TRBJ2-5; checking the TCRdb D call of TRBD2 is not possible without DNA. The germline CDR1 and CDR2 sequences are MNHEY and SVGAGI. The CDR3 spans 17 residues. The CDR3 sequence is CASSNNIGRFSQETQYF.

The gene calls are TRBV9 and TRBJ2-3; TCRdb indicates TRBD2, and absent DNA this call remains unverified. CDR3 length: 18 residues. The germline V gene has CDR1 SGDLS and CDR2 YYNGEE. The CDR3 protein is CASSIHGTSGSGTDTQYF.

The chain employs TRBV12-3 or TRBV12-4 and TRBJ2-3. The CDR3 loop spans 15 amino acids. The CDR3 sequence: CASSYPRGLTDTQYF.